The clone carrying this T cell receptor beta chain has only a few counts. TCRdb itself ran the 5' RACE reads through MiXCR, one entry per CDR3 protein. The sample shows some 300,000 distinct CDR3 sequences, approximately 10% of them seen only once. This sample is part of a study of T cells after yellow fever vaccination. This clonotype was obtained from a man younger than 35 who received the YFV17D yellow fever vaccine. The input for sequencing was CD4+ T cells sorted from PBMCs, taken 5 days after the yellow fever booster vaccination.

CDR3 sequence (DNA): TGTGCCAGCAGCTCAGGACAGGGAATCACAGATACGCAGTATTTT. Translating gives CASSSGQGITDTQYF. The gene calls are TRBV7-2 and TRBJ2-3; 8 bases are a match to TRBD1. The length of the CDR3 is 15 residues. V lost 4 bases and J lost 2; bases outside the gene matches: 5. The germline V gene encodes CDR1 SGHTA and CDR2 FQGNSA.